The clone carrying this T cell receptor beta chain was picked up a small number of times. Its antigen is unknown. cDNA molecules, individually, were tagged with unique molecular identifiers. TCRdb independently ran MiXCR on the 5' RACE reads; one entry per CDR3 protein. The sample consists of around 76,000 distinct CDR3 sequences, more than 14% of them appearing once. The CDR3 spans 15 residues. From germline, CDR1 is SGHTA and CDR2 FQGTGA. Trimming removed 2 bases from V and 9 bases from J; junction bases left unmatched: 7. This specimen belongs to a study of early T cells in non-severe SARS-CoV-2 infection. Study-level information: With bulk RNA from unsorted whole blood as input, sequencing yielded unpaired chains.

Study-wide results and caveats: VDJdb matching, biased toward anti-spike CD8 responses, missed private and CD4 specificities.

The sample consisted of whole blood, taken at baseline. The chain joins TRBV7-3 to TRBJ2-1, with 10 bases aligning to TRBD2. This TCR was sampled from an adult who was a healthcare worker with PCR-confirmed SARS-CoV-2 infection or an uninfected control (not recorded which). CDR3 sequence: CASSLLASGRVEQFF. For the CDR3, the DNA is TGTGCCAGCAGCTTACTAGCTAGCGGGAGAGTTGAGCAGTTCTTC.